This TCR beta chain was obtained from a study of blood T cell repertoires in COVID-19. Study-wide background: The origin of the acute and convalescent COVID-19 samples was the United States, Italy and Spain. In each case, the material was cDNA or gDNA derived from T cells, B-cell-depleted T cells, or PBMCs.

J was trimmed by 6 bases and V by 1 base; bases with no gene match: 3. The CDR3 is 15 residues long. CDR1 is MNHEY and CDR2 is SVGAGI in the germline V gene. Seattle enrolled patients during active infection and tracked them longitudinally. Original methodology: Nucleated cell number was recorded as an estimate derived from reference gene primer amplification. Method: immunoSEQ multiplex PCR; TCRdb's copy keeps in-frame clones and lacks some. V and J calls and clone size are copied from that table; D and trimming were computed from the DNA. The repertoire includes 210,000 or so clones, over 80% of them detected once, and about 1.3% sits in the top ten.

The sequence came from a woman aged 25 to 45 with COVID-19, enrolled during active disease. The source material was peripheral blood. V usage is TRBV6-5 and J usage is TRBJ2-2; 9 bases map to TRBD2. The CDR3 loop is CASSYLAGVPGELFF. Here the CDR3 DNA reads TGTGCCAGCAGTTACTTAGCGGGAGTTCCCGGGGAGCTGTTTTTT.